One and the same sample provided the 5 T cell receptor beta chains below, sequenced in a study of blood T cell repertoires in COVID-19. Sequencing was performed with immunoSEQ multiplex PCR; in TCRdb, only in-frame clones are kept and a portion is missing. In the table there are about 270,000 clones, around 85% of which are singletons. Sequencing was performed on peripheral blood. These receptor sequences come from a human donor with COVID-19, enrolled during active disease. The donor label of this sample is uncertain.

V and J are TRBV19 and TRBJ2-7; 13 bases line up with TRBD2. The CDR3 has 14 residues. The V gene's germline CDR1 is LNHDA and CDR2 SQIVND (reference sequence). V was clipped by 3 bases and J by 7 bases; unmatched bases: 3. CDR3 sequence: CASSMTSGRREQYF. In DNA, the CDR3 is TGTGCCAGTAGTATGACTAGCGGGAGGCGGGAGCAGTACTTC.

The CDR3 protein is CATSDDLADTQYF. Written as DNA, the CDR3 is TGTGCCACCAGTGATGACCTAGCTGATACGCAGTATTTT. V and J are TRBV24-1 and TRBJ2-3; D might be TRBD2 (5 bases). Deletions cut 3 bases from V and 6 bases from J, with 9 bases between. CDR3 length: 13 residues. CDR1 is KGHDR, CDR2 SFDVKD, per germline.

The V and J genes are TRBV7-2 and TRBJ2-5; maybe TRBD2 (5 bases). This CDR3 has 13 residues. V lost 0 bases and J lost 5, with 7 bases in between. Per the germline V gene, CDR1 is SGHTA and CDR2 is FQGNSA. Here the CDR3 reads CASSLAGDETQYF. In DNA, the CDR3 is TGTGCCAGCAGCTTAGCGGGAGATGAGACCCAGTACTTC.

V usage is TRBV4-2 and J usage is TRBJ2-2; 7 positions agree with TRBD1. The CDR3 totals 15 residues. The junction had 6 bases not matched to a gene; V was cut back by 2 bases and J by 6 bases. Germline assignment: CDR1 LGHNA and CDR2 YNFKEQ. The CDR3 is CASSQSDRAAGELFF. CDR3 sequence (DNA): TGTGCCAGCAGCCAATCCGACAGGGCAGCCGGGGAGCTGTTTTTT.

This clone showed up just a few times. V usage is TRBV2 and J usage is TRBJ2-1; 12 bases are shared with TRBD2. The length of the CDR3 is 14 residues. V lost 6 bases, J lost 8 bases, and 5 bases stayed unmatched. From germline, CDR1 is SNHLY and CDR2 FYNNEI. CDR3 amino acids: CASSWTSGMDEQFF. The DNA for the CDR3 is TGTGCCAGCAGCTGGACTAGCGGGATGGATGAGCAGTTCTTC.